The 32 T cell receptor beta chains reported below all come from one sample, sequenced in a study of PD-1 blockade in mismatch repair-deficient tumors. This table comes from immunoSEQ multiplex PCR, and its TCRdb copy is limited to in-frame clones, with some not included. This table has about 130,000 clones, almost 90% appearing once. Sequencing used peripheral blood, obtained 72 weeks after starting pembrolizumab. The origin of the receptors is an adult with mismatch repair-deficient cancer.

This chain links TRBV28 with TRBJ2-1; 7 nucleotides agree with TRBD1. The CDR3 runs 14 residues. V shed 6 bases and J 3 bases; nucleotides not matched to a gene: 5. Germline V gene data show CDR1 as MDHEN and CDR2 as SYDVKM. CDR3: CASSLDRVYNEQFF. DNA for the CDR3: TGTGCCAGCAGCCTCGACAGGGTCTACAATGAGCAGTTCTTC.

The genes are TRBV6-1 and TRBJ2-5, with no clear D. The CDR3 is 13 amino acids. Germline V gene lookup returns CDR1 MNHNS and CDR2 SASEGT. Trimming removed 5 bases at V and 4 bases at J, with 11 bases between. CDR3 coding DNA: TGTGCCAGCAGTCCCCGTTGGGGAGAGACCCAGTACTTC. Residues: CASSPRWGETQYF.

The CDR3 region is CASSNPQGHEQYF. For the CDR3, the DNA is TGTGCCAGCAGCAACCCACAGGGGCACGAGCAGTACTTC. The chain couples TRBV11-2 to TRBJ2-7; 7 bases match TRBD1. Trimming took 5 bases from V and 5 from J; bases not matched to a gene: 6. The CDR3 length is 13 residues. CDR1 SGHAT and CDR2 FQNNGV come from the germline V gene.

The gene calls are TRBV7-8 and TRBJ1-5, with D possibly being TRBD1 (5 bases). The V end lost 4 bases, the J end lost 2 bases, and 18 bases lay between the germline ends. Looked up from germline, CDR1 is SGHVS and CDR2 is FQNEAQ. The CDR3 extends over 17 amino acids. The DNA for the CDR3 is TGTGCCAGCAGCTCAAAAGGGGCGGTATGGGGCAATCAGCCCCAGCATTTT. Residues: CASSSKGAVWGNQPQHF.

The chain combines TRBV4-3 with TRBJ2-6; D is uncertain. Looked up from germline, CDR1 is LGHNA and CDR2 is YSLEER. The CDR3 consists of 14 residues. V shed 1 base and J shed 4 bases, with 5 bases lying between them. CDR3 loop: CASSQVYGANVLTF. The CDR3 DNA sequence: TGCGCCAGCAGCCAAGTGTACGGGGCCAACGTCCTGACTTTC.

This clone was observed a handful of times. The V call is TRBV6-6, the J call TRBJ2-1; no definite D call. The CDR3 extends over 11 amino acids. Germline V gives CDR1 MNHNY, CDR2 SVGAGI (reference sequence). V lost 2 bases and J lost 13, with 9 bases in between. CDR3 in amino acids: CASSYDGLQFF. The CDR3 nucleotides are TGTGCCAGCAGTTACGACGGGTTACAGTTCTTC.

The chain couples TRBV7-9 to TRBJ2-7, with a weak D call TRBD1 (5 bases). This CDR3 spans 14 amino acids. Germline lookup yields CDR1 SEHNR and CDR2 FQNEAQ (reference sequence). The V end lost 5 bases, the J end lost 0 bases, and 11 bases lay between the germline ends. The CDR3 region has the DNA TGTGCCAGCAGCCCCTCACAGGACTCCTACGAGCAGTACTTC. Residues: CASSPSQDSYEQYF.

The table lists this clone with a count of one. The rearrangement links TRBV4-1 to TRBJ2-4; 9 nucleotides agree with TRBD2. The germline gives CDR1 MGHRA, CDR2 YSYEKL. Unmatched junction bases numbered 4, after V lost 4 bases and J lost 0 bases. The CDR3 loop spans 16 amino acids. The CDR3 reads CASSRAGGLAKNIQYF. The CDR3 DNA is TGCGCCAGCAGCCGAGCGGGAGGTCTAGCCAAAAACATTCAGTACTTC.

The chain combines TRBV30 with TRBJ2-1, with 9 bases that match TRBD2. Germline V CDR1 and CDR2: GTSNPN, SVGIG (reference sequence). This CDR3 region has 15 residues. After removal of 2 bases from V and 0 bases from J, the junction contained 2 bases not matched to a gene. As DNA, the CDR3 is TGTGCCTGGAGTATGACTAGCGGCTCCTACAATGAGCAGTTCTTC. The encoded protein is CAWSMTSGSYNEQFF.

This clone appeared a single time. This rearrangement joins TRBV5-6 to TRBJ2-7; D remains unclear. The V and J ends lost 4 bases and 4 bases respectively, with 6 bases between them. The germline CDR1 and CDR2 sequences are SGHDT and YYEEEE. CDR3 length: 11 amino acids. Here the CDR3 reads CASSRDYEQYF. The DNA for the CDR3 is TGTGCCAGCAGCAGGGATTACGAGCAGTACTTC.

The chain employs TRBV27 and TRBJ1-4, with D tentatively TRBD1 (6 bases). The germline gives CDR1 MNHEY, CDR2 SMNVEV (reference sequence). Trimming took 5 bases from V and 5 from J, leaving 21 bases between them. The CDR3 is 17 amino acids. The CDR3 DNA follows: TGTGCCAGCAGTGACAGGTTTTGGCAAGCTCCAAATGAAAAACTGTTTTTT. This sequence encodes CASSDRFWQAPNEKLFF.

The genes are TRBV7-9 and TRBJ2-2; D remains ambiguous. Between the trimmed V and J ends, which lost 9 bases and 2 bases, there was a span of 4 bases. This CDR3 contains 11 residues. From germline, CDR1 is SEHNR and CDR2 FQNEAQ (reference sequence). CDR3 sequence: CASSNTGELFF. The CDR3 DNA reads TGTGCCAGTTCAAACACCGGGGAGCTGTTTTTT.

V usage is TRBV10-3 and J usage is TRBJ2-2; 10 positions match TRBD2. This CDR3 comprises 13 residues. Germline V CDR1 and CDR2: ENHRY, SYGVKD. The J segment lost 6 bases and the V segment lost 10 bases, leaving 5 bases of the junction unmatched. The DNA for the CDR3 is TGTGCCACCGGACTAGCGGTGTCCGGGGAGCTGTTTTTT. This translates into CATGLAVSGELFF.

V and J are TRBV28 and TRBJ2-1; D unclear. V lost 6 bases and J 8 bases, leaving 8 bases between the germline ends. Per the germline V gene, CDR1 is MDHEN and CDR2 is SYDVKM. This CDR3 comprises 11 residues. CDR3 region: CASSIAYEQFF. CDR3 nucleotide sequence: TGTGCCAGCAGCATAGCATATGAGCAGTTCTTC.

V and J are TRBV11-3 and TRBJ2-7; D is unclear. Germline V gives CDR1 SGHNT, CDR2 YENEEA. The CDR3 runs to 14 residues. V was pared by 1 base and J by 2 bases, with 9 bases between. For the CDR3, the DNA is TGTGCCAGCAGCTTAGTACCTGGGGCCTACGAGCAGTACTTC. Its translation is CASSLVPGAYEQYF.

This clone was detected a few times. This chain links TRBV28 with TRBJ2-3; TRBD2 might be the D (5 bases). The CDR3 is made up of 11 amino acids. Germline V gene data show CDR1 as MDHEN and CDR2 as SYDVKM. V gave up 10 bases and J gave up 5 bases, with 10 bases separating them. CDR3 in amino acids: CATRSGDTQYF. The CDR3 DNA is TGTGCCACCAGGAGCGGAGATACGCAGTATTTT. The complete variable domain, with remaining parts taken from reference TRBV28 and TRBJ2-3, reads DVKVTQSSRYLVKRTGEKVFLECVQDMDHENMFWYRQDPGLGLRLIYFSYDVKMKEKGDIPEGYSVSREKKERFSLILESASTNQTSMYLCATRSGDTQYFGPGTRLTVL.

This clone was counted once. V gene TRBV5-4 combines with J gene TRBJ2-7; TRBD1 agrees at 10 bases. V shed 3 bases and J 7 bases; nucleotides not matched to a gene: 1. The germline gives CDR1 SGHNT, CDR2 YYREEE (reference sequence). This CDR3 has 12 amino acids. CDR3 residues: CASSWGQGEQYF. CDR3 DNA sequence: TGTGCCAGCAGCTGGGGACAGGGGGAGCAGTACTTC.

The rearrangement uses TRBV5-1 and TRBJ2-1; no definite D call. Deletions cut 2 bases from V and 4 bases from J, with 7 bases between. This CDR3 contains 13 residues. Germline-derived CDR1 and CDR2 are SGHRS and YFSETQ. Written as DNA, the CDR3 is TGCGCCAGCAGCTTTGGTGGGTACAATGAGCAGTTCTTC. This sequence encodes CASSFGGYNEQFF.

V gene TRBV5-1 combines with J gene TRBJ2-1; either TRBD1 or TRBD2 may supply D (5 bases each). The CDR3 is made up of 11 amino acids. Germline-derived CDR1 and CDR2 are SGHRS and YFSETQ. Trimming stripped 7 bases from V and 16 bases from J, with 18 bases between. CDR3 DNA sequence: TGCGCCAGCGGGGGTGGGCAGGGCGAATTCTTC. Translating gives CASGGGQGEFF.

This clone was observed once. The chain combines TRBV28 with TRBJ1-1, with TRBD1 as a possible D gene (6 bases). The CDR3 runs 17 residues. Germline lookup yields CDR1 MDHEN and CDR2 SYDVKM. V lost 1 base to trimming and J lost 1 base, with 16 bases between them. Here the CDR3 DNA reads TGTGCCAGCAGTTTATCGGGGGGGGCAGGGCGGAACACTGAAGCTTTCTTT. Translated: CASSLSGGAGRNTEAFF.

This clone has a handful of counts. The V call is TRBV18, the J call TRBJ2-7; D possibly corresponds to TRBD1 (5 bases). V lost 2 bases to trimming and J lost 0 bases, with 8 bases between them. Germline assignment: CDR1 KGHSH and CDR2 LQKENI. This CDR3 region has 14 residues. The CDR3 spells CASSPVDTSYEQYF. Written as DNA, the CDR3 is TGTGCCAGCTCACCAGTGGACACCTCCTACGAGCAGTACTTC. The full variable domain, its missing parts supplied by reference TRBV18 and TRBJ2-7, is NAGVMQNPRHLVRRRGQEARLRCSPMKGHSHVYWYRQLPEEGLKFMVYLQKENIIDESGMPKERFSAEFPKEGPSILRIQQVVRGDSAAYFCASSPVDTSYEQYFGPGTRLTVT.

This clone was observed once. The chain has TRBV13 and TRBJ2-1; the match to TRBD2 covers 10 bases. V shed 5 bases, J shed 0 bases, and the junction held 7 bases outside the gene matches. Per germline, CDR1 PRHDT and CDR2 FYEKMQ (reference sequence). This CDR3 is 17 amino acids long. CDR3: CASSGPTSGPSYNEQFF. The CDR3 DNA reads TGTGCCAGCAGCGGGCCGACTAGCGGGCCCTCCTACAATGAGCAGTTCTTC.

The chain uses TRBV4-1 and TRBJ2-5, with D perhaps TRBD1 (6 bases). Trimming pared 1 base from V and 4 bases from J, leaving 25 bases between. CDR3 length: 19 residues. The germline CDR1 and CDR2 sequences are MGHRA and YSYEKL. The CDR3 loop reads CASSQVLVRDTKGRETQYF. CDR3 nucleotide sequence: TGCGCCAGCAGCCAAGTCCTGGTTCGGGACACCAAGGGACGAGAGACCCAGTACTTC.

This chain uses TRBV11-2 with TRBJ1-2; no definite D call. V was clipped by 0 bases and J by 7 bases, with 12 bases between them. The CDR3 length is 14 residues. Germline V gene sequence: CDR1 SGHAT, CDR2 FQNNGV. DNA of the CDR3: TGTGCCAGCAGCTTAGACTCAGGAGGTGGTGGCTACACCTTC. This gives the protein CASSLDSGGGGYTF.

This clone occurred a few times. This sequence joins TRBV30 and TRBJ2-7; TRBD1 agrees at 7 bases. Germline lookup yields CDR1 GTSNPN and CDR2 SVGIG (reference sequence). V trimming: 8 bases; J trimming: 4 bases; junction bases outside the gene matches: 8. CDR3 length equals 12 residues. CDR3 loop: CAGGDRQYEQYF. The CDR3 nucleotides read TGTGCCGGTGGGGACAGACAATACGAGCAGTACTTC.

CDR3 coding DNA: TGCGCCAGCAGGGACAGGCAATATGGCTACACCTTC. Protein: CASRDRQYGYTF. The chain carries TRBV4-1 and TRBJ1-2; TRBD1 matches at 7 bases. V lost 6 bases and J lost 5; bases outside the gene matches: 3. CDR1 is MGHRA and CDR2 is YSYEKL in the germline V gene. The CDR3 spans 12 residues.

This rearrangement joins TRBV10-2 to TRBJ2-5; 7 nucleotides line up with TRBD2. Unmatched junction bases numbered 5, after V lost 6 bases and J lost 1 base. This CDR3 is 14 amino acids long. Germline V gene data show CDR1 as WSHSY and CDR2 as SAAADI. This CDR3 reads CASRREFPQETQYF. The CDR3 DNA follows: TGCGCCAGCAGGCGGGAGTTCCCCCAAGAGACCCAGTACTTC.

The V call is TRBV6-5, the J call TRBJ2-7; TRBD2 matches 7 bases. The CDR3 loop spans 14 amino acids. Germline values: CDR1 MNHEY, CDR2 SVGAGI. Losses at the gene ends were 5 bases for V and 0 bases for J; bases not matched to a gene: 4. The CDR3 sequence: CASSPWDYSYEQYF. In DNA, the CDR3 is TGTGCCAGCAGTCCCTGGGACTACTCCTACGAGCAGTACTTC.

The chain couples TRBV7-8 to TRBJ2-1; 10 bases match TRBD1. Germline V gene lookup returns CDR1 SGHVS and CDR2 FQNEAQ. The junction had 9 bases not matched to a gene; V was cut back by 6 bases and J by 4 bases. The CDR3 loop spans 16 amino acids. The CDR3 region is CASRDATGGEYNEQFF. Written as DNA, the CDR3 is TGTGCCAGCAGGGATGCGACAGGGGGCGAGTACAATGAGCAGTTCTTC.

The gene calls are TRBV27 and TRBJ2-7; 10 nucleotides line up with TRBD1. This CDR3 has 15 residues. The trim removed 4 bases at V and 2 bases at J, leaving 5 bases unmatched. CDR1 is MNHEY, CDR2 SMNVEV, per germline (reference sequence). CDR3 bases: TGTGCCAGCAGTTCGGGACAGGGGACAACCTACGAGCAGTACTTC. It is translated as CASSSGQGTTYEQYF.

The chain has TRBV7-9 and TRBJ2-7; possible D gene TRBD2, 5 bases. Deletions cut 5 bases from V and 6 bases from J, with 14 bases between. The CDR3 contains 13 residues. In germline, CDR1 is SEHNR, CDR2 FQNEAQ (reference sequence). The CDR3: CASSVPGGFEQYF. CDR3 DNA: TGTGCCAGCAGCGTCCCCGGCGGGTTCGAGCAGTACTTC.

This rearrangement joins TRBV4-1 to TRBJ2-7; 9 bases map to TRBD1. CDR1 and CDR2 (germline): MGHRA, YSYEKL. The junction had 7 bases not matched to a gene; V was cut back by 1 base and J by 3 bases. The CDR3 is made up of 16 amino acids. The CDR3 nucleotides read TGCGCCAGCAGCCAAGTGGGTGGACAGGGGTACTACGAGCAGTACTTC. Protein sequence: CASSQVGGQGYYEQYF.